One sample yielded the 28 T cell receptor beta chains listed below, sequenced in a study of blood T cells in healthy people across ages. The second PCR ran roughly 7 to 12 cycles with a sample-barcoded 5' primer and J-beta primers. MiXCR was run by TCRdb on the 5' RACE reads, yielding one entry per CDR3 protein. Among about 1,400,000 distinct CDR3 sequences listed, 45% to 70% were seen once. The source material was blood. Source of these receptors: a man aged 18-30 years in good health.

The rearrangement joins TRBV7-2 to TRBJ2-1; maybe TRBD2 (6 bases). The CDR3 has 12 amino acids. Germline CDR1 reads SGHTA; CDR2 reads FQGNSA. Trimming pared 7 bases from V and 7 bases from J, leaving 11 bases between. The CDR3 nucleotides are TGTGCCAGCACCGAACTAGCTAATGAGCAGTTCTTC. It translates to CASTELANEQFF.

This chain joins TRBV4-2 and TRBJ2-5; D could derive from TRBD1 or TRBD2 (5 bases each). V shed 0 bases and J shed 2 bases, with 16 bases lying between them. The V gene's germline CDR1 is LGHNA and CDR2 YNFKEQ. There are 17 residues in the CDR3. CDR3 bases: TGTGCCAGCAGCCAAGATCGAAGAGGGGCGCGGCAAGAGACCCAGTACTTC. Its protein product is CASSQDRRGARQETQYF.

This clonotype was counted only a few times. V and J are TRBV4-1 and TRBJ2-2; tentative D call: TRBD2 (5 bases). The ends were cut back, 0 bases at V and 2 bases at J, with 10 bases in the middle. This CDR3 is built from 16 residues. Germline V gene lookup returns CDR1 MGHRA and CDR2 YSYEKL. The DNA of the CDR3 is TGCGCCAGCAGCCAAGAAGGAGCGGCCAACACCGGGGAGCTGTTTTTT. It specifies CASSQEGAANTGELFF.

The V and J genes are TRBV15 and TRBJ2-5, with a possible D match to TRBD2 (5 bases). Trimming removed 1 base from V and 3 bases from J, with 6 bases in between. This CDR3 comprises 13 residues. CDR1 is LNHNV, CDR2 YYDKDF, per germline (reference sequence). The CDR3 sequence: CATSRAGEETQYF. The DNA for the CDR3 is TGTGCCACCAGCAGAGCCGGGGAAGAGACCCAGTACTTC.

The V and J genes are TRBV7-9 and TRBJ2-5; either TRBD1 or TRBD2 may fit D (7 bases each). CDR1 SEHNR and CDR2 FQNEAQ come from the germline V gene (reference sequence). Trimming pared 4 bases from V and 4 bases from J, leaving 16 bases between. CDR3 size: 15 residues. The CDR3 bases are TGTGCCAGCAGCTCCCGCGACAGGGAGGGAGAGACCCAGTACTTC. Its translation is CASSSRDREGETQYF.

The rearrangement uses TRBV20-1 and TRBJ2-7, with D possibly being TRBD1 or TRBD2 (5 bases each). Germline CDR1 and CDR2: DFQATT and SNEGSKA (reference sequence). Trimming removed 3 bases from V and 6 bases from J, with 15 bases in between. CDR3 length: 13 residues. DNA of the CDR3: TGCAGTGCTAGTTCCCGGGGCTATTCCGAGCAGTACTTC. Its protein product is CSASSRGYSEQYF.

The rearrangement joins TRBV20-1 to TRBJ2-1, with 7 bases that match TRBD2. The J call may be in error: the DNA end matches TRBJ2-7 better. Germline CDR1 and CDR2: DFQATT and SNEGSKA (reference sequence). The CDR3 spans 16 residues. The CDR3 DNA is TGCAGTGCTAGAGCCTCGGGGACTAAGGCCTACAATGAGCAGTACTTC. Its translation is CSARASGTKAYNEQYF.

This clonotype occurred many times. This sequence joins TRBV7-2 and TRBJ2-5, with TRBD2 identical over 11 bases. The CDR3 covers 18 residues. Germline lookup yields CDR1 SGHTA and CDR2 FQGNSA. J lost 2 bases, V lost 6 bases, and 14 bases had no gene match. DNA of the CDR3: TGTGCCAGCAGTTTTGGGGGTAGACTAGCGGGGTCACAAGAGACCCAGTACTTC. It translates to CASSFGGRLAGSQETQYF.

The chain links TRBV4-1 to TRBJ2-1; 10 positions agree with TRBD2. V was clipped by 4 bases and J by 0 bases; unmatched bases: 9. This CDR3 has 18 amino acids. Germline CDR1 reads MGHRA; CDR2 reads YSYEKL. The CDR3 DNA is TGCGCCAGCAGCCGCCCGGGTAGCGGGAGGCCCTCCTACAATGAGCAGTTCTTC. Its translation is CASSRPGSGRPSYNEQFF.

This chain connects TRBV12-3 or TRBV12-4 to TRBJ2-7; D unclear. V was clipped by 4 bases and J by 3 bases, with 13 bases between them. The CDR3 has 14 residues. The CDR3 here is CASSYGWSDYEQYF. The CDR3 DNA reads TGTGCCAGCAGTTACGGCTGGTCCGACTACGAGCAGTACTTC.

The rearrangement links TRBV6-2 or TRBV6-3 to TRBJ2-5; a weak D match, TRBD1 (5 bases). The DNA end lines up better with TRBJ2-7; the J call may be wrong. In germline, CDR1 is MNHEY, CDR2 SVGEGT. The CDR3 runs to 10 residues. For the CDR3, the DNA is TGTGCCAAAGGGGCGACCGAGCAGTACTTC. This translates into CAKGATEQYF.

The genes are TRBV12-5 and TRBJ2-2, with D perhaps TRBD2 (5 bases). V gave up 11 bases and J gave up 0 bases, with 19 bases separating them. CDR3 length: 16 residues. From germline, CDR1 is LGHNT and CDR2 FRNRAP. The CDR3 loop is CASGRTYYANTGELFF. The CDR3 nucleotides read TGTGCTTCGGGCCGGACTTACTACGCGAACACCGGGGAGCTGTTTTTT.

This clonotype was counted between two and nine times. V and J are TRBV29-1 and TRBJ2-1; 8 nucleotides agree with TRBD1. The CDR3 is made up of 12 amino acids. From germline, CDR1 is SQVTM and CDR2 ANQGSEA. V trimming: 4 bases; J trimming: 8 bases; junction bases outside the gene matches: 4. DNA of the CDR3: TGCAGCGTTGCAGGGGGCTTCTATGAGCAGTTCTTC. Protein: CSVAGGFYEQFF.

The chain couples TRBV27 to TRBJ2-3, with 11 bases that match TRBD2. There are 17 residues in the CDR3. CDR1 and CDR2 (germline): MNHEY, SMNVEV (reference sequence). V dropped 6 bases and J dropped 2; count of bases not matched to a gene: 10. For the CDR3, the DNA is TGTGCCAGCAGCCAAACCCCTAGCGGGGGGATCACAGATACGCAGTATTTT. As protein: CASSQTPSGGITDTQYF.

For the CDR3, the DNA is TGTGCCAGCAGCTCCCATGGGGGGAGCGAGCAGTTCTTC. Translation: CASSSHGGSEQFF. The rearrangement joins TRBV13 to TRBJ2-1; D may be TRBD2 (6 bases). This CDR3 is built from 13 residues. Germline V gene lookup returns CDR1 PRHDT and CDR2 FYEKMQ (reference sequence). Trimming left V 4 bases short and J 10 bases short, with 14 bases between.

The CDR3 loop reads CASSEPSEQYF. DNA for the CDR3: TGTGCCAGCAGTGAGCCCTCCGAGCAGTACTTC. The chain recombines TRBV25-1 with TRBJ2-7; no reliable D call. The CDR3 consists of 11 residues. In germline, CDR1 is MGHDK, CDR2 SYGVNS. V was pared by 3 bases and J by 6 bases, with 6 bases between.

This chain uses TRBV11-2 with TRBJ2-7; D is unclear. Germline V gene sequence: CDR1 SGHAT, CDR2 FQNNGV. Trimming pared 0 bases from V and 5 bases from J, leaving 8 bases between. This CDR3 is 13 amino acids long. CDR3 coding DNA: TGTGCCAGCAGCTTAGATTACCGACACGAGCAGTACTTC. Amino acids: CASSLDYRHEQYF.

This clonotype was counted at least ten times. The chain couples TRBV7-2 to TRBJ2-5; a possible D gene is TRBD2 (6 bases). The germline CDR1 and CDR2 sequences are SGHTA and FQGNSA. The CDR3 contains 14 residues. Trimming stripped 0 bases from V and 4 bases from J, with 9 bases between. The CDR3 region is CASSLARGSETQYF. The DNA of the CDR3 is TGTGCCAGCAGCTTAGCACGGGGGTCAGAGACCCAGTACTTC.

The V gene is TRBV27, the J gene TRBJ2-7, with a possible D match to TRBD1 (6 bases). Germline V gene sequence: CDR1 MNHEY, CDR2 SMNVEV (reference sequence). The CDR3 is made up of 18 amino acids. Trimming cost V 2 bases and J 3 bases, with 23 bases left between them. This CDR3 reads CASSLQRPSLLDSYEQYF. CDR3 DNA: TGTGCCAGCAGTTTACAACGCCCCTCCCTTTTGGACAGCTACGAGCAGTACTTC.

The CDR3 nucleotides read TGTGCCAGCAGGTGGAGTCTAGATACGCAGTATTTT. Residues: CASRWSLDTQYF. This chain links TRBV2 with TRBJ2-3; D unresolved. Trimming took off 6 bases at V and 5 bases at J, with 9 bases between the two ends. Germline CDR1 and CDR2: SNHLY and FYNNEI. The CDR3 totals 12 residues.

The chain is built from TRBV11-2 and TRBJ2-1, with D perhaps TRBD1 (6 bases). The CDR3 length is 15 residues. CDR1 SGHAT and CDR2 FQNNGV come from the germline V gene. V lost 4 bases and J 8 bases, leaving 18 bases between the germline ends. As DNA, the CDR3 is TGTGCCAGCAGCTCTCAGGGGCCCGCTAGGTATGAGCAGTTCTTC. This gives the protein CASSSQGPARYEQFF.

This chain links TRBV15 with TRBJ2-5; possible D gene TRBD1, 6 bases. The CDR3 is 14 amino acids. V was shortened by 7 bases and J by 0 bases, with 12 bases between the two germline ends. Germline assignment: CDR1 LNHNV and CDR2 YYDKDF (reference sequence). CDR3 region: CATNKGTYQETQYF. In DNA form, the CDR3 reads TGTGCCACCAACAAGGGGACATACCAAGAGACCCAGTACTTC.

The chain employs TRBV11-2 and TRBJ2-3; the match to TRBD2 covers 7 bases. V gave up 1 base and J gave up 2 bases; unmatched junction bases: 3. The CDR3 runs 15 residues. Per the germline V gene, CDR1 is SGHAT and CDR2 is FQNNGV. The CDR3 region has the DNA TGTGCCAGCAGCTTAGCGGGGGGAAACACAGATACGCAGTATTTT. This gives the protein CASSLAGGNTDTQYF.

V gene TRBV5-5 combines with J gene TRBJ2-6; D is unclear. Between the trimmed V and J ends, which lost 3 bases and 1 base, there was a span of 11 bases. From germline, CDR1 is SGHKS and CDR2 YYEKEE (reference sequence). CDR3 length: 16 amino acids. CDR3 sequence reads: CASSSQGISGANVLTF. CDR3 in DNA: TGTGCCAGCAGCTCTCAAGGTATTTCTGGGGCCAACGTCCTGACTTTC.

This clonotype was picked up one time. This rearrangement joins TRBV25-1 to TRBJ2-1; no reliable D call. With 1 base removed from V and 4 bases from J, the gap between germline ends came to 11 bases. The germline gives CDR1 MGHDK, CDR2 SYGVNS. This CDR3 has 15 residues. The CDR3 DNA is TGTGCCAGCAGTGAATTAACAGCGTCTTACAATGAGCAGTTCTTC. This sequence encodes CASSELTASYNEQFF.

V and J are TRBV20-1 and TRBJ2-5, with D perhaps being TRBD1 or TRBD2 (5 bases each). The CDR3 covers 13 residues. With 3 bases removed from V and 11 bases from J, the gap between germline ends came to 19 bases. The V gene's germline CDR1 is DFQATT and CDR2 SNEGSKA (reference sequence). This CDR3 is CSASPSRLGEQYF. The CDR3, as DNA: TGCAGTGCTAGTCCCTCAAGATTGGGGGAGCAGTACTTC.

This clonotype was seen only a few times. The J gene is TRBJ2-1, the V gene TRBV10-3; D gene unclear. The CDR3 is 14 amino acids. Deletions cut 3 bases from V and 7 bases from J, with 13 bases between. The germline V gene has CDR1 ENHRY and CDR2 SYGVKD. This CDR3 is CAISEGYGLNEQFF. CDR3 nucleotide sequence: TGTGCCATCAGTGAAGGGTACGGGCTGAATGAGCAGTTCTTC.

This clonotype was counted a few times. This chain uses TRBV12-3 or TRBV12-4 with TRBJ1-6; D uncertain. CDR3 length: 13 residues. With 4 bases removed from V and 9 bases from J, the gap between germline ends came to 10 bases. CDR3 in DNA: TGTGCCAGCAGTTCAACGGCCTTTTCACCCCTCCACTTT. As protein: CASSSTAFSPLHF.